These T cell receptor beta chains were read from a single sample in a study of T cells in localized non-small cell lung cancer. The method was immunoSEQ multiplex PCR; TCRdb's version includes in-frame clones alone and lacks a portion of them. The data hold 3,000 or so clones, with roughly 25% observed a single time. The starting material was lung tumor tissue, obtained before any cancer treatment. These receptors all stem from a man aged 35-69 years with stage III lung adenocarcinoma. CDR3s include the opening cysteine and the closing phenylalanine or tryptophan. Fields, in order: J gene, clone size, V gene, D gene, CDR3 DNA, CDR3 protein. A D gene is named only where the DNA matches it firmly. Clone size, where shown, is once, few, many, or a class for clones that have expanded.

TRBJ2-3,medium-sized,TRBV6-8,NA,TGTGCCATCAGAGGGACCCCCGAGCTGGATACGCAGTATTTT,CAIRGTPELDTQYF
TRBJ2-1,large,TRBV11-3,NA,TGTGCCAGCAGCTTACCCGACCACTCCTACAATGAGCAGTTCTTC,CASSLPDHSYNEQFF
TRBJ1-3,NA,TRBV11-3,TRBD1,TGTGCCAGCAGCTTTAGGGGGCACTCTGGAAACACCATATATTTT,CASSFRGHSGNTIYF
TRBJ2-1,few,TRBV9,TRBD2,TGTGCCAGCAGTGATCGGCCGGCTAGCGGGTATCCTCGCCATGAGCAGTTCTTC,CASSDRPASGYPRHEQFF
TRBJ1-5,NA,TRBV19,NA,TGTGCCAGTAGTACCGGTCCACGGGCCCAGCATTTT,CASSTGPRAQHF
TRBJ2-7,NA,TRBV6-8,TRBD1,TGTGCCAGCAGTTACGTCGGGACAGCAGCCTACGAGCAGTACTTC,CASSYVGTAAYEQYF
TRBJ1-6,many,TRBV9,TRBD1,TGTGCCTGCCGGGACAGGGGTAATTCACCCCTCCACTTT,CACRDRGNSPLHF
TRBJ1-4,NA,TRBV15,NA,TGTGCCACCAGCAGAGGGGGAGCGACCTCTAGTGAAAAACTGTTTTTT,CATSRGGATSSEKLFF
TRBJ2-1,NA,TRBV11-3,NA,TGTGCCAGCAGGACTAGTGTTCGCGGGATTGAGCAGTTCTTC,CASRTSVRGIEQFF
TRBJ1-6,NA,TRBV4-1,NA,TGCGCCAGCAGCCAAGATGCGTGGACGGGCTCACCCCTCCACTTT,CASSQDAWTGSPLHF
TRBJ1-1,NA,TRBV6-8,NA,TGTGCCAGCAATACACCGGGGCTGAAGTCTGAAGCTTTCTTT,CASNTPGLKSEAFF
TRBJ1-1,NA,TRBV11-3,NA,TGTGCCAGCAGCTTAGAGGCGGGATGGAACACTGAAGCTTTCTTT,CASSLEAGWNTEAFF
TRBJ2-5,few,TRBV12-2,NA,TGTGCCAGTCGTCGGGGTAACACGAACCAAGAGACCCAGTACTTC,CASRRGNTNQETQYF
TRBJ2-5,NA,TRBV29-1,TRBD2,TGCAGCGTTGTCGGCTCGGGGGGTGGAGAGACCCAGTACTTC,CSVVGSGGGETQYF
TRBJ2-2,NA,TRBV19,TRBD2,TGTGCCAGTAGTATATATCTAGCGGGGACCGGCACCGGGGAGCTGTTTTTT,CASSIYLAGTGTGELFF
TRBJ1-5,NA,TRBV28,NA,TGTGCCAGCAACACCGGGCCACAAAAACCCCAGCATTTT,CASNTGPQKPQHF
TRBJ1-4,medium-sized,TRBV11-3,NA,TGTGCCAGCAGCACCACAGGTGGTGAGAGACTAAATGAAAAACTGTTTTTT,CASSTTGGERLNEKLFF
TRBJ2-7,few,TRBV6-8,NA,TGTGCCAGCAGTTTAACAGATAGCTCCTACGAGCAGTACTTC,CASSLTDSSYEQYF
TRBJ1-6,NA,TRBV30,TRBD1,TGTGCCTGGAGTGTCTGGGGACAGGGGAGGCCACCCCTCCACTTT,CAWSVWGQGRPPLHF
TRBJ2-3,medium-sized,TRBV11-3,TRBD1,TGTGCCAGCAGCTTAGAGGGGACAGACACAGATACGCAGTATTTT,CASSLEGTDTDTQYF
TRBJ2-3,large,TRBV18,TRBD2,TGTGCCAGCTCACCGGGACTAGCGGGTACAGATACGCAGTATTTT,CASSPGLAGTDTQYF
TRBJ1-1,few,TRBV19,TRBD1,TGTGCCAGTAGTATATTTCGGGACAGGGGGGTCCCGGGCACTGAAGCTTTCTTT,CASSIFRDRGVPGTEAFF
TRBJ1-2,NA,TRBV6-8,TRBD1,TGTGCCAGCAGTGCCAAGACAGGGTACGGCTACACCTTC,CASSAKTGYGYTF
TRBJ2-5,few,TRBV11-3,TRBD1,TGTGCCAGCAGCCCGAGGACAGGGAGAGGCCAAGAGACCCAGTACTTC,CASSPRTGRGQETQYF
TRBJ1-2,NA,TRBV18,NA,TGTGCCAGCTCACCACAGGGTTACGGCTACACCTTC,CASSPQGYGYTF
TRBJ2-1,NA,TRBV11-3,TRBD2,TGTGCCAGCAGCTTAGTGGGGGGGGGACCCGGAGGAGAGCAGTTCTTC,CASSLVGGGPGGEQFF
TRBJ1-1,few,TRBV10-3,NA,TGTGCCATCAGCCCCGGTGGGGAGACTAACACTGAAGCTTTCTTT,CAISPGGETNTEAFF
TRBJ1-5,NA,TRBV11-3,NA,TGTGCCAGCAGCTTAGGCGACCCTTCCAATCAGCCCCAGCATTTT,CASSLGDPSNQPQHF
TRBJ1-6,few,TRBV9,TRBD1,TGTGCCAGCAGCTCAAGGGACAGCTATAATTCACCCCTCCACTTT,CASSSRDSYNSPLHF
TRBJ1-6,NA,TRBV6-1,NA,TGTGCCAGCAGTGAAGTCGTTTCTTCACCCCTCCACTTT,CASSEVVSSPLHF
TRBJ1-2,hyperexpanded,TRBV19,TRBD1,TGTGCCAGTAAGTTCGGGGGACAGACGAGCGGCTACACCTTC,CASKFGGQTSGYTF
TRBJ2-1,NA,TRBV9,TRBD2,TGTGCCAGCAGCGTAGAGTCTAGCGGGGGGTCGCAGTTCTTC,CASSVESSGGSQFF
TRBJ2-2,NA,TRBV14,TRBD2,TGTGCCAGCAGCCATGGACTAGCGGGGGCGATAACCGGGGAGCTGTTTTTT,CASSHGLAGAITGELFF
TRBJ2-5,NA,TRBV9,NA,TGTGCCAGCAGTGAATCGCGGGAGACCCAGTACTTC,CASSESRETQYF
TRBJ2-7,NA,TRBV28,NA,TGTGCCAGCCAAACTGGGGCCTACGAGCAGTACTTC,CASQTGAYEQYF
TRBJ2-3,medium-sized,TRBV11-3,TRBD2,TGTGCCAGCAGCTTTAGCGGGGGAACCACAGATACGCAGTATTTT,CASSFSGGTTDTQYF
TRBJ1-1,medium-sized,TRBV11-3,NA,TGTGCCAGCAGCTTAGATAGGGACGGAATGAAGGCTTTCTTT,CASSLDRDGMKAFF
TRBJ2-3,NA,TRBV6-8,NA,TGTGCCAGCAGCGGGGGACAAATCACAGATACGCAGTATTTT,CASSGGQITDTQYF
TRBJ2-5,once,TRBV5-1,NA,TGCGCCAGCAGCTTGGGGACAACCCAAGAGACCCAGTACTTC,CASSLGTTQETQYF
TRBJ2-5,NA,TRBV9,NA,TGTGCCAGCAGCGTAGATGGAGGAGGAGGGGAAGAGACCCAGTACTTC,CASSVDGGGGEETQYF
TRBJ1-2,few,TRBV28,TRBD1,TGTGCCAGCAGATTCTCCGGGACAGGGAAGAACTATGGCTACACCTTC,CASRFSGTGKNYGYTF
TRBJ2-3,NA,TRBV28,NA,TGTGCCAGCAGAACAGGTTTTGTCACAGATACGCAGTATTTT,CASRTGFVTDTQYF
TRBJ2-7,few,TRBV10-3,TRBD2,TGTGCCATCAGTGAGGGACTAGCGGGCGATAAAACCTACGAGCAGTACTTC,CAISEGLAGDKTYEQYF